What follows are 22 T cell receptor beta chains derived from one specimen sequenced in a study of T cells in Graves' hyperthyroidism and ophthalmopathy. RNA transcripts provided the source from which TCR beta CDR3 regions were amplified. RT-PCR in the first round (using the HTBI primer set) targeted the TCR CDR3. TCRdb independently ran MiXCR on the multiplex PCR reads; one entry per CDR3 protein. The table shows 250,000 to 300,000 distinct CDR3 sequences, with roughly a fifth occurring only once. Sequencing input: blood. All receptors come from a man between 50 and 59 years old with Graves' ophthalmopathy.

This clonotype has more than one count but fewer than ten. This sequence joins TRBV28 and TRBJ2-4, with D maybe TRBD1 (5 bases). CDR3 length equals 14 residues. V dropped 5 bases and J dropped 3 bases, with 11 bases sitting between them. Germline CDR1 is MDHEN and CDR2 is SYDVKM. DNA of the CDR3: TGTGCCAGCAGTCCTGACGGACACAAAAACATTCAGTACTTC. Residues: CASSPDGHKNIQYF.

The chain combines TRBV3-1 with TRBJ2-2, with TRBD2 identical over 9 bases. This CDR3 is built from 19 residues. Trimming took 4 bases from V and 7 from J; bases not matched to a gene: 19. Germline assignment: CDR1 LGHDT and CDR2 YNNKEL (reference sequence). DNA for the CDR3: TGTGCCAGCAGCCCGGCAATTGGGACTAGCCAAAGGGGGAACGGGGAGCTGTTTTTT. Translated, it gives CASSPAIGTSQRGNGELFF.

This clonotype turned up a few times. The CDR3 DNA reads TGCGCCAGCAGCTCCCAGGGACTAGCGGGGTACAATGAGCAGTTCTTC. Translation gives CASSSQGLAGYNEQFF. The J gene is TRBJ2-1, the V gene TRBV5-1, with 13 bases fitting TRBD2. This CDR3 region has 16 residues. CDR1 and CDR2 from the germline V gene are SGHRS and YFSETQ. The V segment lost 3 bases and the J segment 4 bases; nucleotides outside the gene matches: 4.

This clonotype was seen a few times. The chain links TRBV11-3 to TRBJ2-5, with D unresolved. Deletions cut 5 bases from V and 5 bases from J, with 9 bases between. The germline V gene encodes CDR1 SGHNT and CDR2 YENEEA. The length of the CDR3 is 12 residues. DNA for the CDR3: TGTGCCAGCAGCCCAGAAGGGGAGACCCAGTACTTC. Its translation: CASSPEGETQYF. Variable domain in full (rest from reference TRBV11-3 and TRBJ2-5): EAGVVQSPRYKIIEKKQPVAFWCNPISGHNTLYWYLQNLGQGPELLIRYENEEAVDDSQLPKDRFSAERLKGVDSTLKIQPAELGDSAVYLCASSPEGETQYFGPGTRLLVL.

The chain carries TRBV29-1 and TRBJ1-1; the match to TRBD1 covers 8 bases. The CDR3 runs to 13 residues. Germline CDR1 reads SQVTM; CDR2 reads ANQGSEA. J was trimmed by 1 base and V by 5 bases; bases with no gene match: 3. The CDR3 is CSVLGQGNTEAFF. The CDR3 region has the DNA TGCAGCGTTCTCGGACAGGGGAACACTGAAGCTTTCTTT. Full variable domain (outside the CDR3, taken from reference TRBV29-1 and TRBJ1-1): SAVISQKPSRDICQRGTSLTIQCQVDSQVTMMFWYRQQPGQSLTLIATANQGSEATYESGFVIDKFPISRPNLTFSTLTVSNMSPEDSSIYLCSVLGQGNTEAFFGQGTRLTVV.

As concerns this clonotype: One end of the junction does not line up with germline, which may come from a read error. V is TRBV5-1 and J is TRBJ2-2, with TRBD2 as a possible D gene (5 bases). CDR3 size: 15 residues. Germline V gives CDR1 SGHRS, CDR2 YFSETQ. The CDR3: CASSLAPERTGELLF. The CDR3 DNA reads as TGCGCCAGCAGCTTGGCCCCAGAGCGCACCGGGGAGCTGCTTTTT.

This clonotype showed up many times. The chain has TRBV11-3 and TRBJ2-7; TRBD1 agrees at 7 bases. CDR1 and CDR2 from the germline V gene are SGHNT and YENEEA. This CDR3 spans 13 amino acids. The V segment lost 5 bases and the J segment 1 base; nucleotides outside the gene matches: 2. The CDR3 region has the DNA TGTGCCAGCAGCCCGGGACAGTCCTACGAGCAGTACTTC. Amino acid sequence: CASSPGQSYEQYF.

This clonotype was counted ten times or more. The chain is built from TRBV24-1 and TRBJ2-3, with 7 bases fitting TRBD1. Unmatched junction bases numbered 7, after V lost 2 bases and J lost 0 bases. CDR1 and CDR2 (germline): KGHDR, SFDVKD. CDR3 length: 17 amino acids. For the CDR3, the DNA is TGTGCCACCAGTGATTCCCGGACAGGACATAGCACAGATACGCAGTATTTT. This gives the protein CATSDSRTGHSTDTQYF.

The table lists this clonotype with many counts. CDR3 coding DNA: TGTGCCAGCAGCTTGTTACAGGCGAACACCGGGGAGCTGTTTTTT. This encodes CASSLLQANTGELFF. The chain joins TRBV5-6 to TRBJ2-2; tentative D call: TRBD1 (5 bases). Trimming left V 1 base short and J 0 bases short, with 7 bases between. Germline V CDR1 and CDR2: SGHDT, YYEEEE. This CDR3 has 15 residues.

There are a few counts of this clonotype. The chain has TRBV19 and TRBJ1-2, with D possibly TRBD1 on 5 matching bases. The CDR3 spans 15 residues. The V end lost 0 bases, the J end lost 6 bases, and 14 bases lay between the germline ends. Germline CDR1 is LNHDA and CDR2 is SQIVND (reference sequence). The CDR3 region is CASSIEGTSRDGYTF. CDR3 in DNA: TGTGCCAGTAGTATAGAGGGGACTTCACGGGATGGCTACACCTTC.

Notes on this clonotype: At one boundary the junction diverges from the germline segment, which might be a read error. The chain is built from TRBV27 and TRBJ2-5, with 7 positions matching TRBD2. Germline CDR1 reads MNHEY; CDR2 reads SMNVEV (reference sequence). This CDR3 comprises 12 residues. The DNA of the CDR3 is TGTGCCACCAGTGATGGGGGGGGGACCCAGTACTTC. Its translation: CATSDGGGTQYF.

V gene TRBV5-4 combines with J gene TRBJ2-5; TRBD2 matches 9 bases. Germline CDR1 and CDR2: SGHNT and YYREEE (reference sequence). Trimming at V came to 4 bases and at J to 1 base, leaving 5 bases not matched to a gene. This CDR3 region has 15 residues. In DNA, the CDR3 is TGTGCCAGCAGCCCCTCGACTAGCGGCCAAGAGACCCAGTACTTC. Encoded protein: CASSPSTSGQETQYF.

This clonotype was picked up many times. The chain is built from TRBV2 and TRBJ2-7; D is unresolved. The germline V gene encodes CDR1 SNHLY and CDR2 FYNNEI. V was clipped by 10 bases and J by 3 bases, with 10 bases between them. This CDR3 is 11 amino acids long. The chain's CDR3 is CATRQIYEQYF. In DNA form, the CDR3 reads TGTGCCACCCGACAAATCTACGAGCAGTACTTC.

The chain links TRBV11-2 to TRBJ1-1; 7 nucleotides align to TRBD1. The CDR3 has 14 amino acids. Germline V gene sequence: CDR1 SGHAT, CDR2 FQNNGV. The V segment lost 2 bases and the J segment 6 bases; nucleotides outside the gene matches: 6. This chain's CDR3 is CASSLRQGGSEAFF. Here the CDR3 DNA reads TGTGCCAGCAGCTTACGGCAGGGGGGCTCTGAAGCTTTCTTT.

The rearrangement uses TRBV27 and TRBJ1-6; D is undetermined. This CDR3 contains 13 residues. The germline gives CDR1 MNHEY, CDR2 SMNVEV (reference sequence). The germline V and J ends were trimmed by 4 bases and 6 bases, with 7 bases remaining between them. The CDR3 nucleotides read TGTGCCAGCAGTTCAGAGTTTAATTCACCCCTCCACTTT. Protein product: CASSSEFNSPLHF.

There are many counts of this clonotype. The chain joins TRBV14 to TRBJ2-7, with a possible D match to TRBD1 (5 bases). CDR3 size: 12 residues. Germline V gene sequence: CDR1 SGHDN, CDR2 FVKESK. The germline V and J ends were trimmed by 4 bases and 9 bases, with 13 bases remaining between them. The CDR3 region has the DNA TGTGCCAGCAGCCTTACCGACAGTAGGCAGTACTTC. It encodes CASSLTDSRQYF.

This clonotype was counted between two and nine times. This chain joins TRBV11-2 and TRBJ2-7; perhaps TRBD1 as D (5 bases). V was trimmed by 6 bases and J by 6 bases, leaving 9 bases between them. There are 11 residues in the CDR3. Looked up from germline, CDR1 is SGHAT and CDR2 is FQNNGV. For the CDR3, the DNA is TGTGCCAGCAGGGCAGGGTCCGAGCAGTACTTC. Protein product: CASRAGSEQYF.

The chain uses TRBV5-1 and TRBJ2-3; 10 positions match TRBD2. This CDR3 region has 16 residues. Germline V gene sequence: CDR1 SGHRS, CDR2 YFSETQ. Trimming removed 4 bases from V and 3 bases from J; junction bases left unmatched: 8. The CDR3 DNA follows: TGCGCCAGCAGCGGAAGCGGGAGGGTCGGGACAGATACGCAGTATTTT. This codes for CASSGSGRVGTDTQYF.

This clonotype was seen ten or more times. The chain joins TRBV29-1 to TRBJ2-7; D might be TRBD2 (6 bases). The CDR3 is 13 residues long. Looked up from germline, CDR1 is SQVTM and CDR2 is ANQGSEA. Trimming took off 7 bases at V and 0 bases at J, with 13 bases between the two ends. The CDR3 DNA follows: TGCAGCGCAACCGGGACTGCCTCCTACGAGCAGTACTTC. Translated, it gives CSATGTASYEQYF.

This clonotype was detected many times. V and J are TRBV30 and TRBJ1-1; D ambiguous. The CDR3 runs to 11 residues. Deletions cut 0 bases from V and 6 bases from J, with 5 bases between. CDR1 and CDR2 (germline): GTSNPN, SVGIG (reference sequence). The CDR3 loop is CAWSVSAEAFF. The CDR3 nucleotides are TGTGCCTGGAGTGTCTCCGCTGAAGCTTTCTTT.

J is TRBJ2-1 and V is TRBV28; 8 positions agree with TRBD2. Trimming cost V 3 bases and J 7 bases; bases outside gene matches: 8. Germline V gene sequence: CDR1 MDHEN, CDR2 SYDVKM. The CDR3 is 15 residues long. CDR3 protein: CASSFPSGRRNEQFF. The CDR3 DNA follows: TGTGCCAGCAGTTTTCCGAGCGGGAGAAGGAATGAGCAGTTCTTC.

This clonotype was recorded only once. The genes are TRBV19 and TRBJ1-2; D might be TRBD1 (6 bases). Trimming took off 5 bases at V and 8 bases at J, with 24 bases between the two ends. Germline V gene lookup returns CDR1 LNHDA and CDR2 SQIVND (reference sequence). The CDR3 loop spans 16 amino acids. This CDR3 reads CASSWTQGFPNGGYTF. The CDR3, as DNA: TGTGCCAGTAGTTGGACCCAGGGGTTCCCGAATGGAGGCTACACCTTC.